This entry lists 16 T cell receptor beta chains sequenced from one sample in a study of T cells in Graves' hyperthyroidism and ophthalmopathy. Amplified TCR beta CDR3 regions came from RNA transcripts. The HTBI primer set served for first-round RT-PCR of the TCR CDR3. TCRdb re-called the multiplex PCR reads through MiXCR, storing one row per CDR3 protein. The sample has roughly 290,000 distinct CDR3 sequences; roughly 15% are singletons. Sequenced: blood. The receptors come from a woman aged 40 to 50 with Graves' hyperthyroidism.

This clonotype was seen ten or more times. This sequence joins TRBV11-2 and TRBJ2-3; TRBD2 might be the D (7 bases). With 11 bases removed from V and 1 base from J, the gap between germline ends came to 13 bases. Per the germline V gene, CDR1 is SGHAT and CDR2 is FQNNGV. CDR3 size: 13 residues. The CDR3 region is CASRGLGTDTQYF. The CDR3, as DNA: TGTGCCTCGCGGGGGCTGGGCACAGATACGCAGTATTTT. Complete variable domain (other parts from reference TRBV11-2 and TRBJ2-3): EAGVAQSPRYKIIEKRQSVAFWCNPISGHATLYWYQQILGQGPKLLIQFQNNGVVDDSQLPKDRFSAERLKGVDSTLKIQPAKLEDSAVYLCASRGLGTDTQYFGPGTRLTVL.

This chain's CDR3 is CASTPWQARNTEAFF. The CDR3 DNA is TGTGCCAGCACCCCCTGGCAGGCGAGGAACACTGAAGCTTTCTTT. V is TRBV5-6 and J is TRBJ1-1; no firm D call. CDR3 size: 15 residues. Germline CDR1 SGHDT, CDR2 YYEEEE. With 6 bases removed from V and 1 base from J, the gap between germline ends came to 16 bases.

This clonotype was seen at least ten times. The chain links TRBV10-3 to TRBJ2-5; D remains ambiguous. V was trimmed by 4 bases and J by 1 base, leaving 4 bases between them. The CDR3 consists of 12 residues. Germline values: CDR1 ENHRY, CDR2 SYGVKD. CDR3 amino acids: CAISAIQETQYF. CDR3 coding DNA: TGTGCCATCAGTGCTATCCAAGAGACCCAGTACTTC.

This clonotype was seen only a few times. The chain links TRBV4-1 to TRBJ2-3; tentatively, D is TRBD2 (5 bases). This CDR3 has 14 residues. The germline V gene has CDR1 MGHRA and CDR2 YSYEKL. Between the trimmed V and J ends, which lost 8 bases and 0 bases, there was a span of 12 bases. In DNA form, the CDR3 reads TGCGCCAGCCGGGGAAGCACTAGCACAGATACGCAGTATTTT. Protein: CASRGSTSTDTQYF.

The CDR3 reads CAISESGSTDTQYF. DNA of the CDR3: TGTGCCATCAGTGAGAGCGGGAGCACAGATACGCAGTATTTT. This chain joins TRBV10-3 and TRBJ2-3; D perhaps matches TRBD2 (6 bases). Trimming removed 2 bases at V and 0 bases at J, with 6 bases between. This CDR3 is 14 amino acids long. The germline V gene encodes CDR1 ENHRY and CDR2 SYGVKD.

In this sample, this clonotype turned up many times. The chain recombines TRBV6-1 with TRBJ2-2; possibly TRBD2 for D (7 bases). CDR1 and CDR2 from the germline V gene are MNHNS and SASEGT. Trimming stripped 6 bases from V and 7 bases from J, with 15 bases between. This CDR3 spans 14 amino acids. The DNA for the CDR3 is TGTGCCAGCAGGGACAGCGGGAACTACGGGGAGCTGTTTTTT. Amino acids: CASRDSGNYGELFF.

The CDR3 loop is CSALDRRDQPQHF. In DNA form, the CDR3 reads TGCAGTGCTCTGGACAGGAGAGATCAGCCCCAGCATTTT. This rearrangement joins TRBV20-1 to TRBJ1-5, with TRBD1 matching 7 bases. Germline V gene sequence: CDR1 DFQATT, CDR2 SNEGSKA (reference sequence). Losses at the gene ends were 5 bases for V and 5 bases for J; bases not matched to a gene: 6. The CDR3 totals 13 residues.

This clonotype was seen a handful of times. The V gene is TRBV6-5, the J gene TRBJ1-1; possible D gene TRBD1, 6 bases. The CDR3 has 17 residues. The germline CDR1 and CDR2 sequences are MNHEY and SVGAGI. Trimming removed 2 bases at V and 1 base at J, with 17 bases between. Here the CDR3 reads CASSYDLGWGQNTEAFF. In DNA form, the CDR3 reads TGTGCCAGCAGTTACGATCTTGGGTGGGGGCAGAACACTGAAGCTTTCTTT.

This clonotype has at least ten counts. The CDR3 protein is CASSLTSTKANEKLFF. DNA for the CDR3: TGTGCCAGCAGTTTAACGAGCACAAAAGCTAATGAAAAACTGTTTTTT. The chain links TRBV28 to TRBJ1-4; D unclear. Germline CDR1 is MDHEN and CDR2 is SYDVKM. The CDR3 runs to 16 residues. Trimming stripped 2 bases from V and 3 bases from J, with 13 bases between.

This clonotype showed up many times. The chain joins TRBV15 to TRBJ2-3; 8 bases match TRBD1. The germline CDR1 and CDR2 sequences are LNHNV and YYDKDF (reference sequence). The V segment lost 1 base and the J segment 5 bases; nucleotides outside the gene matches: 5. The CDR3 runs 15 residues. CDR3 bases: TGTGCCACCAGCAGAGGTGTCAGGGGGCAAGATACGCAGTATTTT. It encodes CATSRGVRGQDTQYF.

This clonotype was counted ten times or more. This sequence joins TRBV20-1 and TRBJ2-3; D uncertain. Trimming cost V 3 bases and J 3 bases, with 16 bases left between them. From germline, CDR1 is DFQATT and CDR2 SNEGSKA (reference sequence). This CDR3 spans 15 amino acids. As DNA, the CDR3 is TGCAGTGCTAGTGAGCTACCCGTAGGGACAGATACGCAGTATTTT. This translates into CSASELPVGTDTQYF.

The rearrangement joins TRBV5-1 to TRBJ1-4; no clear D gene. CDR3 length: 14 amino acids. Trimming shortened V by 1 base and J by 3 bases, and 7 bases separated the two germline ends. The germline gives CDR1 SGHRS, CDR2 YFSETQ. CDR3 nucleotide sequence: TGCGCCAGCAGCTTGACGGGAGCTAATGAAAAACTGTTTTTT. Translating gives CASSLTGANEKLFF.

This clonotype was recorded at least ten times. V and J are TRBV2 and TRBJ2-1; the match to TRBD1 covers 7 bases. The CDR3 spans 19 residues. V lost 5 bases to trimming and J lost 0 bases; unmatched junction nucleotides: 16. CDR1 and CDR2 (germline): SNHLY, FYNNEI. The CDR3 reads CASSLAGGGGRSSYNEQFF. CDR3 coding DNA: TGTGCCAGCAGTTTAGCAGGGGGTGGCGGAAGAAGCTCCTACAATGAGCAGTTCTTC.

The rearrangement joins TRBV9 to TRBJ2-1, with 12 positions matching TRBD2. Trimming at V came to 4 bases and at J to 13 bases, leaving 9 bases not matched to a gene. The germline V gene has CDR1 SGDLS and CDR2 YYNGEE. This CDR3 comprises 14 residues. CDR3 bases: TGTGCCAGCAGCTTCTCCCGACTAGCGGGAGAACAGTTCTTC. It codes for CASSFSRLAGEQFF.

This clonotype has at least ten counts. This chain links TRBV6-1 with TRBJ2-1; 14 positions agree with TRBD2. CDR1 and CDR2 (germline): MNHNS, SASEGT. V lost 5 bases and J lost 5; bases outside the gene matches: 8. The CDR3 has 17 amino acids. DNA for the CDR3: TGTGCCAGCAGTCGAGGGACTAGCGGGAGTTTCCACAATGAGCAGTTCTTC. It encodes CASSRGTSGSFHNEQFF.

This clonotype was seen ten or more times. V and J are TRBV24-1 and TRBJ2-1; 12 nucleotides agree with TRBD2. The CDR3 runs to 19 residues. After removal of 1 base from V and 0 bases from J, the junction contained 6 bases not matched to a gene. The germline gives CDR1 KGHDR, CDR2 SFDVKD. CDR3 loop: CATSDFNGLAGSSYNEQFF. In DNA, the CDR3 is TGTGCCACCAGTGATTTTAACGGACTAGCGGGGAGCTCCTACAATGAGCAGTTCTTC.